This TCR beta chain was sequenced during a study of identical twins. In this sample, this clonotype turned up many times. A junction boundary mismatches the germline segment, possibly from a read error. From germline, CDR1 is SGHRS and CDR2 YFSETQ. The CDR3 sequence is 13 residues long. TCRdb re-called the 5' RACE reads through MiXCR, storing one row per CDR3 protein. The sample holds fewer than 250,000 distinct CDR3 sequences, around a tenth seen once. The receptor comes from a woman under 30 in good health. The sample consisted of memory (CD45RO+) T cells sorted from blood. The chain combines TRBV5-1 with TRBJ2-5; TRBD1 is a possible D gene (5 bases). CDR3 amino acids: CASSPGSQETQYF. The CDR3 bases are TGTGCCAGCTCACCAGGGTCCCAAGAGACCCAGTACTTC.